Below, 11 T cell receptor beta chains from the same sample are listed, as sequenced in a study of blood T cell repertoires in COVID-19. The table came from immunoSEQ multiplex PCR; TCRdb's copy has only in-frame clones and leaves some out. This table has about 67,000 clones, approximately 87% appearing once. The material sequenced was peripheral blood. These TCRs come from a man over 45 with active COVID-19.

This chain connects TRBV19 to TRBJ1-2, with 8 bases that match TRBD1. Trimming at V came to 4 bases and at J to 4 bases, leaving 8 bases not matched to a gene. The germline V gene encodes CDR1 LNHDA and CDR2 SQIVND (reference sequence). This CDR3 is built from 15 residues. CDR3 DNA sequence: TGTGCCAGTAGTAAGCCAAGGACAGGGCGCTATGGCTACACCTTC. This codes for CASSKPRTGRYGYTF.

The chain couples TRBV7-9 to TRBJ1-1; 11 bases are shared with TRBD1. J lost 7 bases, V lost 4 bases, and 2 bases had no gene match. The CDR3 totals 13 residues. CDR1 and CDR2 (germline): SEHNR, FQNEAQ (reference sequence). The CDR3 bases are TGTGCCAGCAGCTGGGGACAGGGGGGTGAAGCTTTCTTT. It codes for CASSWGQGGEAFF.

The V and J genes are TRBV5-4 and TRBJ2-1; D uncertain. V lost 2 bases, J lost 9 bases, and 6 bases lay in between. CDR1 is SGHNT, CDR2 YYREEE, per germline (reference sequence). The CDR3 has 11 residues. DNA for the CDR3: TGTGCCAGCAGCTTTTATTCTGAGCAGTTCTTC. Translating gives CASSFYSEQFF.

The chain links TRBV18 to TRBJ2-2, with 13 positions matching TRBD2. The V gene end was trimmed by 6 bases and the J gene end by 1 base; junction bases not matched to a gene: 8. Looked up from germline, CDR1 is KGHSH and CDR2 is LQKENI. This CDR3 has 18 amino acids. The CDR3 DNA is TGTGCCAGCTCCCCCAGGACTAGCGGGAGTCGGAACACCGGGGAGCTGTTTTTT. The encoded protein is CASSPRTSGSRNTGELFF.

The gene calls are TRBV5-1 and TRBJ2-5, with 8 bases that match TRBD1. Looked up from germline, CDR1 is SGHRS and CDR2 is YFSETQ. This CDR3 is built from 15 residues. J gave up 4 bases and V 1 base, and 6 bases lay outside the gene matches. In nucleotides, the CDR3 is TGCGCCAGCAGCTTGAGTGGACAGGGAGGAGAGACCCAGTACTTC. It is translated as CASSLSGQGGETQYF. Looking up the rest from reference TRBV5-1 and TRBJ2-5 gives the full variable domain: KAGVTQTPRYLIKTRGQQVTLSCSPISGHRSVSWYQQTPGQGLQFLFEYFSETQRNKGNFPGRFSGRQFSNSRSEMNVSTLELGDSALYLCASSLSGQGGETQYFGPGTRLLVL.

The DNA of the CDR3 is TGCGCCAGCAGCCGTGGGGGAGGAAACACTGAAGCTTTCTTT. This translates into CASSRGGGNTEAFF. J is TRBJ1-1 and V is TRBV5-1, with D perhaps matching TRBD1 (5 bases). Trimming removed 4 bases at V and 2 bases at J, with 12 bases between. There are 14 residues in the CDR3. The V gene's germline CDR1 is SGHRS and CDR2 YFSETQ.

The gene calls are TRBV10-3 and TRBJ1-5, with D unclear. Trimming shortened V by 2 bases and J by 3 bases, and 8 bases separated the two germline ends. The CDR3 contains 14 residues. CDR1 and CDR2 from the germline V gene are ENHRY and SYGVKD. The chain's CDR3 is CAISEGLINQPQHF. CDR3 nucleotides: TGTGCCATCAGTGAGGGGCTTATCAATCAGCCCCAGCATTTT.

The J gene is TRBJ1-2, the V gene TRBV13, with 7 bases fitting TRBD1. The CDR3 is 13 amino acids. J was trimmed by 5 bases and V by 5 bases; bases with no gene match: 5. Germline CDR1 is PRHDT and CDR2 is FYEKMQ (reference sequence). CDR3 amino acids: CASSRQGWYGYTF. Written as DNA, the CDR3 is TGTGCCAGCAGCCGACAGGGATGGTATGGCTACACCTTC.

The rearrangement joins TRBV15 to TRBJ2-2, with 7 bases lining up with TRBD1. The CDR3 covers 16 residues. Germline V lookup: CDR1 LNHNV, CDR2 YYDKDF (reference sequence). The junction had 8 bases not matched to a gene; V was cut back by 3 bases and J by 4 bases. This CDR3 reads CATSSRRGISTGELFF. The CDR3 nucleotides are TGTGCCACCAGCAGTCGCAGGGGGATAAGCACCGGGGAGCTGTTTTTT.

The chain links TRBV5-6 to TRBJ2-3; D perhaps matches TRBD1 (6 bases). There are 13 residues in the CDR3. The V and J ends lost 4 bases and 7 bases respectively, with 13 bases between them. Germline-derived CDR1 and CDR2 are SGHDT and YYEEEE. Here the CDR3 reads CASSIQQGNTQYF. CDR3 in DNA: TGTGCCAGCAGCATCCAACAGGGTAATACGCAGTATTTT.

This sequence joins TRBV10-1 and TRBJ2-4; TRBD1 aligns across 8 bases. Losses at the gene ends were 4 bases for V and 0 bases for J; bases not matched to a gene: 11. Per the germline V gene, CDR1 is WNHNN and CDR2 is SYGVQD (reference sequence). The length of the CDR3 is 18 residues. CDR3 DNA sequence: TGCGCCAGCAGTGGGGGACAGGCGGGCTCCTTAGCCAAAAACATTCAGTACTTC. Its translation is CASSGGQAGSLAKNIQYF.